Listed below are T cell receptor beta chains from one sample, sequenced in a study of blood T cell repertoires in COVID-19. The repertoire was sequenced with immunoSEQ multiplex PCR; TCRdb's copy has only in-frame clones and lacks some. The sample contains tens of thousands of clones, 87% of which appear only once. The material sequenced was peripheral blood. Receptor source: a middle-aged man with active COVID-19. CDR3s include the opening cysteine and the closing phenylalanine or tryptophan. A D gene is named only where the DNA matches it firmly. Size values are once, few and many counts, or a class for expanded clones, and some rows have none.

V: TRBV4-2
size: -
J: TRBJ2-3
length: 17
D: -
CDR3: CASSRAGTGSSTDTQYF
DNA: TGTGCCAGCAGCCGCGCGGGGACGGGGTCTAGCACAGATACGCAGTATTTT

V: TRBV28
size: -
J: TRBJ1-1
length: 15
D: -
CDR3: CASSLVGGGSTEAFF
DNA: TGTGCCAGCAGTCTCGTCGGGGGTGGGAGCACTGAAGCTTTCTTT

V: TRBV7-9
size: -
J: TRBJ1-1
length: 13
D: -
CDR3: CASSLEANTEAFF
DNA: TGTGCCAGCAGCTTAGAAGCGAACACTGAAGCTTTCTTT

V: TRBV28
size: -
J: TRBJ1-5
length: 20
D: TRBD1
CDR3: CASSLPSRTGGSNSNQPQHF
DNA: TGTGCCAGCAGTTTACCCTCGCGAACAGGGGGATCGAATAGCAATCAGCCCCAGCATTTT

V: TRBV19
size: -
J: TRBJ2-7
length: 12
D: -
CDR3: CASSIPGYEQYF
DNA: TGTGCCAGTAGTATACCGGGCTACGAGCAGTACTTC

V: TRBV18
size: -
J: TRBJ1-4
length: 16
D: TRBD1
CDR3: CASSPREGAVYEKLFF
DNA: TGTGCCAGCTCACCACGAGAGGGGGCGGTATATGAAAAACTGTTTTTT

V: TRBV18
size: -
J: TRBJ2-7
length: 13
D: -
CDR3: CASSPGGFREQYF
DNA: TGTGCCAGCTCCCCCGGGGGTTTCAGGGAGCAGTACTTC

V: TRBV28
size: -
J: TRBJ2-7
length: 14
D: TRBD1
CDR3: CASYSTGRAYEQYF
DNA: TGTGCCAGCTATTCGACAGGGCGCGCCTACGAGCAGTACTTC

V: TRBV2
size: -
J: TRBJ2-2
length: 15
D: TRBD1
CDR3: CASRAGTGDTGELFF
DNA: TGTGCCAGCAGGGCCGGGACAGGGGACACCGGGGAGCTGTTTTTT

V: TRBV5-1
size: -
J: TRBJ1-6
length: 16
D: -
CDR3: CASSPQSGGGNSPLHF
DNA: TGCGCCAGCAGCCCCCAATCCGGGGGAGGCAATTCACCCCTCCACTTT

V: TRBV2
size: -
J: TRBJ1-4
length: 14
D: TRBD1
CDR3: CASHLQGSNEKLFF
DNA: TGTGCCAGCCACTTACAGGGGTCTAATGAAAAACTGTTTTTT

V: TRBV3-1/TRBV3-2
size: few
J: TRBJ1-2
length: 15
D: -
CDR3: CASSQGVTGSGGYTF
DNA: TGTGCCAGCAGCCAAGGGGTTACAGGGTCGGGAGGCTACACCTTC

V: TRBV11-2
size: -
J: TRBJ2-7
length: 15
D: TRBD1
CDR3: CASSFLGTGRNEQYF
DNA: TGTGCCAGCAGCTTCTTAGGGACAGGGCGCAACGAGCAGTACTTC

V: TRBV7-2
size: -
J: TRBJ2-1
length: 14
D: TRBD2
CDR3: CASSLQREDTEQFF
DNA: TGTGCCAGCAGCTTACAGCGGGAGGACACTGAGCAGTTCTTC

V: TRBV5-1
size: -
J: TRBJ2-5
length: 14
D: -
CDR3: CASSFQGTQETQYF
DNA: TGCGCCAGCAGCTTTCAAGGGACTCAAGAGACCCAGTACTTC

V: TRBV27
size: -
J: TRBJ2-3
length: 17
D: -
CDR3: CASSTTLTVGSGDTQYF
DNA: TGTGCCAGCAGTACAACCCTGACGGTAGGGAGCGGAGATACGCAGTATTTT

V: TRBV19
size: -
J: TRBJ2-7
length: 14
D: -
CDR3: CASSMGTSSYEQYF
DNA: TGTGCCAGTAGTATGGGCACCAGCTCCTACGAGCAGTACTTC